The 2 T cell receptor beta chains below were found in one sample sequenced in a study of blood T cell repertoires in COVID-19. Data came from immunoSEQ multiplex PCR; TCRdb stores just in-frame clones and leaves some out. This sample has fewer than 300,000 clones, with 75% to 85% found just once. The sequenced sample consisted of peripheral blood. The receptors were gathered from a man aged 45-60 years with active or convalescent COVID-19.

The chain has TRBV12-5 and TRBJ2-1; tentatively, D is TRBD1 (5 bases). Deletions cut 1 base from V and 6 bases from J, with 7 bases between. There are 13 residues in the CDR3. The V gene's germline CDR1 is LGHNT and CDR2 FRNRAP. The DNA for the CDR3 is TGTGCTAGTGGTTTGGCTGACAGCAATGAGCAGTTCTTC. Translating gives CASGLADSNEQFF.

V is TRBV29-1 and J is TRBJ2-5; TRBD1 is a possible D gene (6 bases). V was trimmed by 0 bases and J by 11 bases, leaving 16 bases between them. Germline assignment: CDR1 SQVTM and CDR2 ANQGSEA. The CDR3 totals 13 residues. The CDR3 bases are TGCAGCGTTGAAGATCGACCTCAGGGGCGGCAGTACTTC. Translation gives CSVEDRPQGRQYF.